This T cell receptor beta chain was captured in a study of preoperative IRX-2 immunotherapy in early breast cancer. Treatment specified: preoperative locoregional IRX-2 cytokine immunotherapy. Patients received preoperative, locoregional IRX-2 cytokine immunotherapy in a phase Ib study. This table comes from immunoSEQ multiplex PCR, and its TCRdb copy is limited to in-frame clones, with some not included. This sample has some 22,000 clones, with 75% to 90% found just once. Germline V gene lookup returns CDR1 SGHRS and CDR2 YFSETQ. With V trimmed by 2 bases and J by 1 base, 5 bases remained unmatched. CDR3 length: 17 amino acids.

The material was tumor tissue, obtained after IRX-2 immunotherapy. This chain joins TRBV5-1 and TRBJ2-2; 10 bases are shared with TRBD1. The receptor was isolated from a human donor with breast cancer. The CDR3, as DNA: TGCGCCAGCAGCTTTGGACAGGGGGGATGGAACACCGGGGAGCTGTTTTTT. This translates into CASSFGQGGWNTGELFF.